This record covers a single T cell receptor beta chain. This entry is derived from a study of T cells expressing NK-cell markers. Looked up from germline, CDR1 is SGHRS and CDR2 is YFSETQ. This CDR3 contains 16 residues. Using the 5' RACE reads, TCRdb records one entry per CDR3 protein without DNA. This table lists roughly 160,000 distinct CDR3 sequences. What was sequenced was blood T cells: a sorted CD56 or NKG2C T cell subset, CD4+ or CD8+ T cells, or bulk PBMC T cells (not recorded which). The clonotype comes from a woman between 18 and 70 years old in good health. The chain couples TRBV5-1 to TRBJ2-7; checking the TCRdb D call of TRBD1 is not possible without DNA. CDR3 residues: CASSPLGGFLSYEQYF.